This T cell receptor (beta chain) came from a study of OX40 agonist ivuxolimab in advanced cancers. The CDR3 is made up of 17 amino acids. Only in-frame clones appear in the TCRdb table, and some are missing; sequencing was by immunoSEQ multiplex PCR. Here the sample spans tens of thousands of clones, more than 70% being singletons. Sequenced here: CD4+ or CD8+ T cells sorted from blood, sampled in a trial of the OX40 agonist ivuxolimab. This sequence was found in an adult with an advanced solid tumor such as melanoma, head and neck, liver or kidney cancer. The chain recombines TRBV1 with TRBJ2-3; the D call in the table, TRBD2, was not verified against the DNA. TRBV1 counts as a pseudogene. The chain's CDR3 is CTSSQVLIAESGDTQYF. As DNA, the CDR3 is TGCACCAGCAGCCAAGTTCTTATCGCGGAGTCCGGGGATACGCAGTATTTT.